Listed here are 23 T cell receptor beta chains from one sample, sequenced in a study of CD8+CD57+ T cells in acquired aplastic anemia. CDR3 and TCR beta VDJ profiling relied on a genomic DNA template. Each CDR3 protein is one row after TCRdb ran MiXCR on the reads. The table lists some 280,000 distinct CDR3 sequences, around 60% of them singletons. Source material: sorted CD4+, CD8+, or CD8+CD57+ T cells (not recorded which) from PBMCs. These receptors were taken from a human donor with severe aplastic anemia or a healthy control (not recorded which).

The chain links TRBV24-1 to TRBJ2-2; either TRBD1 or TRBD2 may fit D (5 bases each). This CDR3 is built from 15 residues. Germline V gene lookup returns CDR1 KGHDR and CDR2 SFDVKD. The V end was cut by 5 bases, the J end by 0 bases, with 9 bases between. CDR3 nucleotide sequence: TGTGCCACCAGTGCGGGGCTAACGAACACCGGGGAGCTGTTTTTT. Amino acids: CATSAGLTNTGELFF.

The rearrangement links TRBV7-2 to TRBJ2-7; 11 nucleotides align to TRBD2. Unmatched junction bases numbered 0, after V lost 1 base and J lost 4 bases. The CDR3 covers 14 residues. From germline, CDR1 is SGHTA and CDR2 FQGNSA. The DNA of the CDR3 is TGTGCCAGCAGCTTAGTAGCGGGAGGGTACGAGCAGTACTTC. Its protein product is CASSLVAGGYEQYF.

The chain has TRBV11-2 and TRBJ2-7; the D gene is possibly TRBD2 (5 bases). The V gene lost 5 bases and the J gene lost 5 bases, with 13 bases spanning the gap. The CDR3 totals 13 residues. In germline, CDR1 is SGHAT, CDR2 FQNNGV. CDR3 nucleotide sequence: TGTGCCAGCAGCCCCCTCGGGGTGGACGAGCAGTACTTC. Translating it yields CASSPLGVDEQYF.

The CDR3 sequence is CSVAPGVGYTF. In DNA, the CDR3 is TGCAGCGTTGCCCCAGGGGTGGGCTACACCTTC. V is TRBV29-1 and J is TRBJ1-2; TRBD1 is a possible D gene (6 bases). The V end was cut by 4 bases, the J end by 8 bases, with 11 bases between. CDR3 size: 11 residues. Germline assignment: CDR1 SQVTM and CDR2 ANQGSEA.

This clonotype was observed a few times. This chain links TRBV15 with TRBJ1-5; D is unclear. The germline V and J ends were trimmed by 3 bases and 4 bases, with 10 bases remaining between them. The germline CDR1 and CDR2 sequences are LNHNV and YYDKDF (reference sequence). This CDR3 region has 14 residues. The CDR3 here is CATSSVTENQPQHF. The DNA of the CDR3 is TGTGCCACCAGCAGTGTTACCGAAAATCAGCCCCAGCATTTT.

This clonotype has a handful of counts. The CDR3 DNA reads as TGTGCCAGCAGCCAAGGGATAGGGGGACTAGCGGAAGACAATGAGCAGTTCTTC. It yields the protein CASSQGIGGLAEDNEQFF. The chain is built from TRBV4-2 and TRBJ2-1, with 11 bases identical to TRBD2. Germline V gene lookup returns CDR1 LGHNA and CDR2 YNFKEQ. Trimming removed 1 base from V and 5 bases from J; junction bases left unmatched: 10. The CDR3 consists of 18 residues.

Many counts were recorded for this clonotype. CDR3 in amino acids: CASSRTTGAVGQPQHF. DNA for the CDR3: TGTGCCAGCAGCCGCACTACAGGGGCCGTAGGTCAGCCCCAGCATTTT. The chain uses TRBV4-2 and TRBJ1-5; TRBD1 agrees at 7 bases. The V gene end was trimmed by 4 bases and the J gene end by 6 bases; junction bases not matched to a gene: 12. The CDR3 sequence is 16 residues long. Germline V gene sequence: CDR1 LGHNA, CDR2 YNFKEQ.

The V call is TRBV7-2, the J call TRBJ2-2; D remains ambiguous. Germline assignment: CDR1 SGHTA and CDR2 FQGNSA. The V and J ends lost 8 bases and 8 bases respectively, with 21 bases between them. This CDR3 has 15 residues. The CDR3 reads CASLNSAISRGELFF. The CDR3 bases are TGTGCCAGCCTCAACTCGGCAATATCACGAGGGGAGCTGTTTTTT.

The gene calls are TRBV29-1 and TRBJ1-6, with a weak D call TRBD1 (6 bases). The CDR3 sequence is 12 residues long. Germline V gene sequence: CDR1 SQVTM, CDR2 ANQGSEA. The ends were cut back, 7 bases at V and 7 bases at J, with 11 bases in the middle. The CDR3 coding sequence is TGCAGCGCCCGGGACACCAATTCACCCCTCCACTTT. This encodes CSARDTNSPLHF.

The sample holds many counts of this clonotype. The chain has TRBV6-4 and TRBJ1-6; D might be TRBD1 (5 bases). This CDR3 has 18 residues. Trimming pared 0 bases from V and 9 bases from J, leaving 21 bases between. Germline-derived CDR1 and CDR2 are MRHNA and SNTAGT. Written as DNA, the CDR3 is TGTGCCAGCAGTGACTCGAGTCCCGGGGCCCCGTTGTTTTCACCCCTCCACTTT. It encodes CASSDSSPGAPLFSPLHF.

This clonotype was counted ten times or more. The chain recombines TRBV29-1 with TRBJ2-1; 7 positions agree with TRBD2. V shed 5 bases, J shed 6 bases, and the junction held 13 bases outside the gene matches. The germline gives CDR1 SQVTM, CDR2 ANQGSEA. The CDR3 totals 15 residues. The CDR3 DNA reads TGCAGCGTTAGTCTTGGGGGGGGGTTTGGCAATGAGCAGTTCTTC. Amino acid sequence: CSVSLGGGFGNEQFF.

The rearrangement uses TRBV6-4 and TRBJ1-2; weak D call: TRBD1 (5 bases). Trimming left V 10 bases short and J 2 bases short, with 17 bases between. Germline assignment: CDR1 MRHNA and CDR2 SNTAGT. This CDR3 contains 14 residues. The CDR3: CANTPGTSNYGYTF. CDR3 DNA: TGTGCCAACACCCCCGGGACGTCGAACTATGGCTACACCTTC.

This clonotype was seen only a few times. The chain links TRBV24-1 to TRBJ1-2, with D possibly being TRBD1 (6 bases). V was trimmed by 4 bases and J by 8 bases, leaving 10 bases between them. This CDR3 is 12 amino acids long. Germline values: CDR1 KGHDR, CDR2 SFDVKD. In DNA, the CDR3 is TGTGCCACCAGTGAAGGGGGAGTCGGCTACACCTTC. It translates to CATSEGGVGYTF.

This clonotype was detected a few times. The chain is built from TRBV19 and TRBJ1-2; tentatively, D is TRBD1 (6 bases). The CDR3 sequence is 13 residues long. Germline V gene data show CDR1 as LNHDA and CDR2 as SQIVND (reference sequence). The V gene lost 7 bases and the J gene lost 4 bases, with 13 bases spanning the gap. In DNA form, the CDR3 reads TGTGCCAGTAACAGGGAGGAGGGCTATGGCTACACCTTC. This encodes CASNREEGYGYTF.

This clonotype was detected ten times or more. V and J are TRBV19 and TRBJ1-5; 10 nucleotides align to TRBD1. Trimming removed 6 bases from V and 4 bases from J; junction bases left unmatched: 9. Germline lookup yields CDR1 LNHDA and CDR2 SQIVND (reference sequence). This CDR3 is built from 16 residues. This CDR3 is CASSAGTGAGNQPQHF. DNA for the CDR3: TGTGCCAGTAGCGCCGGGACAGGGGCTGGGAATCAGCCCCAGCATTTT.

This clonotype was found once. J is TRBJ2-7 and V is TRBV15, with D perhaps matching TRBD2 (5 bases). Germline CDR1 LNHNV, CDR2 YYDKDF (reference sequence). This CDR3 comprises 13 residues. The V and J ends lost 0 bases and 7 bases respectively, with 10 bases between them. CDR3 in amino acids: CATSRDIRREQYF. The CDR3 coding sequence is TGTGCCACCAGCAGAGATATCAGGAGGGAGCAGTACTTC.

This sequence joins TRBV29-1 and TRBJ1-2; TRBD1 aligns across 11 bases. V lost 8 bases and J lost 3; bases outside the gene matches: 5. The CDR3 runs 13 residues. Germline CDR1 and CDR2: SQVTM and ANQGSEA. CDR3 sequence (DNA): TGCAGCTCCGGGACAGGGGGGCACTATGGCTACACCTTC. This codes for CSSGTGGHYGYTF.

The chain carries TRBV7-9 and TRBJ2-1; D might be TRBD1 (7 bases). The CDR3 totals 16 residues. V was clipped by 5 bases and J by 8 bases, with 22 bases between them. Germline CDR1 reads SEHNR; CDR2 reads FQNEAQ (reference sequence). CDR3 protein: CASSGFAGQSFDEQFF. As DNA, the CDR3 is TGTGCCAGCAGCGGATTTGCGGGACAGAGCTTTGATGAGCAGTTCTTC.

The CDR3 sequence: CASSLEGTVQETQYF. The CDR3 nucleotides read TGTGCCAGCAGCCTAGAGGGTACAGTCCAAGAGACCCAGTACTTC. The chain joins TRBV7-9 to TRBJ2-5; a possible D gene is TRBD2 (5 bases). V lost 5 bases and J 1 base, leaving 14 bases between the germline ends. The CDR3 is made up of 15 amino acids. CDR1 and CDR2 (germline): SEHNR, FQNEAQ (reference sequence).

The rearrangement links TRBV10-1 to TRBJ2-7; tentatively, D is TRBD1 (6 bases). Germline-derived CDR1 and CDR2 are WNHNN and SYGVQD (reference sequence). V shed 3 bases and J shed 7 bases, with 16 bases lying between them. This CDR3 spans 14 amino acids. The CDR3 sequence is CASSDWGPSGEQYF. In nucleotides, the CDR3 is TGCGCCAGCAGTGACTGGGGGCCCTCGGGGGAGCAGTACTTC.

The V call is TRBV29-1, the J call TRBJ1-3; D gene unclear. Trimming cost V 3 bases and J 2 bases, with 5 bases left between them. The CDR3 is 12 residues long. Germline V gene lookup returns CDR1 SQVTM and CDR2 ANQGSEA. This chain's CDR3 is CSVEAPGNTIYF. The CDR3, as DNA: TGCAGCGTTGAGGCTCCTGGAAACACCATATATTTT.

This clonotype was observed a handful of times. The chain has TRBV29-1 and TRBJ2-1; D is perhaps TRBD2 (5 bases). The CDR3 is 15 amino acids. Trimming left V 7 bases short and J 4 bases short, with 20 bases between. CDR1 and CDR2 from the germline V gene are SQVTM and ANQGSEA. The DNA for the CDR3 is TGCAGCGCCCCGACCGGGCTAGCTCTTTACAATGAGCAGTTCTTC. Protein product: CSAPTGLALYNEQFF.

The CDR3 region is CSARTGIANYGYTF. CDR3 sequence (DNA): TGCAGTGCTAGGACAGGAATTGCTAACTATGGCTACACCTTC. The rearrangement links TRBV20-1 to TRBJ1-2, with D possibly TRBD1 on 6 matching bases. This CDR3 spans 14 amino acids. V lost 3 bases and J lost 0, with 11 bases in between. Germline lookup yields CDR1 DFQATT and CDR2 SNEGSKA (reference sequence).